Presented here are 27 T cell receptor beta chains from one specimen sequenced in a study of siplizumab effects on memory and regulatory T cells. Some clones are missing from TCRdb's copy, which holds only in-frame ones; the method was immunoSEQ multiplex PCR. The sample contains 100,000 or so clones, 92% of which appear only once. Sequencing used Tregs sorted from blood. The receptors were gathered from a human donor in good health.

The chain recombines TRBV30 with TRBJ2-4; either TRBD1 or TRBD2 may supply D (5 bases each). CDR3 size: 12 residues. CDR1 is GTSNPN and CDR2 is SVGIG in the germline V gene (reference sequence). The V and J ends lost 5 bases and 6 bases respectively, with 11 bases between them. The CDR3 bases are TGTGCCTGGGGGGGATTCGGAAACATTCAGTACTTC. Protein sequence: CAWGGFGNIQYF.

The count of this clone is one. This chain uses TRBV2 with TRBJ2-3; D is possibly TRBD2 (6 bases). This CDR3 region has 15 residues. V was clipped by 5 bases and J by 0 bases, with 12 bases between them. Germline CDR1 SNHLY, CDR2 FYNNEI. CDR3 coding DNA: TGTGCCAGCAGTTCACCGGGACTTAGCACAGATACGCAGTATTTT. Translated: CASSSPGLSTDTQYF. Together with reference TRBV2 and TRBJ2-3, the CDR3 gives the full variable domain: EPEVTQTPSHQVTQMGQEVILRCVPISNHLYFYWYRQILGQKVEFLVSFYNNEISEKSEIFDDQFSVERPDGSNFTLKIRSTKLEDSAMYFCASSSPGLSTDTQYFGPGTRLTVL.

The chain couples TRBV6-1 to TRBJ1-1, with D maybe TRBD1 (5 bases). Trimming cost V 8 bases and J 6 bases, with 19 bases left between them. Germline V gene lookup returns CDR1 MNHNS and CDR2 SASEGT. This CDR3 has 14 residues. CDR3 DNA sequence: TGTGCCAGCGTCCGGCCGGGGCTCTGGTCTGAAGCTTTCTTT. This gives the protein CASVRPGLWSEAFF.

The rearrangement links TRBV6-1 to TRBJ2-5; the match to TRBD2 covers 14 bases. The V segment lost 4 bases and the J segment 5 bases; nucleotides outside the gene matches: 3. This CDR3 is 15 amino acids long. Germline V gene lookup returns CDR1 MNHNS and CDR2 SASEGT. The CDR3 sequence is CASSGGLAGDETQYF. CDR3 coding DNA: TGTGCCAGCAGTGGGGGACTAGCGGGAGACGAGACCCAGTACTTC.

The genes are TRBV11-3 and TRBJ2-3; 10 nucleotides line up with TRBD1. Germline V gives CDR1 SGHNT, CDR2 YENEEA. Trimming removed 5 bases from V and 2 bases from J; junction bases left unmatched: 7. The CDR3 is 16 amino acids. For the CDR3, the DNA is TGTGCCAGCAGCCTCTCCGGGACAGGGGTCACAGATACGCAGTATTTT. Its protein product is CASSLSGTGVTDTQYF. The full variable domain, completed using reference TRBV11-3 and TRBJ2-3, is EAGVVQSPRYKIIEKKQPVAFWCNPISGHNTLYWYLQNLGQGPELLIRYENEEAVDDSQLPKDRFSAERLKGVDSTLKIQPAELGDSAVYLCASSLSGTGVTDTQYFGPGTRLTVL.

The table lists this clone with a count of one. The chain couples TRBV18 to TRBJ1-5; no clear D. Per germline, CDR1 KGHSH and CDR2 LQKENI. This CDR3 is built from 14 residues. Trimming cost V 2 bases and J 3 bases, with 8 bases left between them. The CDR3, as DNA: TGTGCCAGCTCACCAGCACAGTACAATCAGCCCCAGCATTTT. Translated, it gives CASSPAQYNQPQHF. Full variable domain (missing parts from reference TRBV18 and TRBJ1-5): NAGVMQNPRHLVRRRGQEARLRCSPMKGHSHVYWYRQLPEEGLKFMVYLQKENIIDESGMPKERFSAEFPKEGPSILRIQQVVRGDSAAYFCASSPAQYNQPQHFGDGTRLSIL.

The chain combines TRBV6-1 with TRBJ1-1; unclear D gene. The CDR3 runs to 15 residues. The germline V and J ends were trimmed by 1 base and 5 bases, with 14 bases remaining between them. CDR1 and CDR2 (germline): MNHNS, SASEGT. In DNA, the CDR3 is TGTGCCAGCAGTGAAGAATGGGCCGGGGTTACTGAAGCTTTCTTT. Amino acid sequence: CASSEEWAGVTEAFF.

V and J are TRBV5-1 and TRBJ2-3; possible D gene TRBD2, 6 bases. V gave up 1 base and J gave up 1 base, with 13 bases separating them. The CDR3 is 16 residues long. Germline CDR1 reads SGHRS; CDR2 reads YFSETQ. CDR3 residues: CASSLLPGRGTDTQYF. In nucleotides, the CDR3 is TGCGCCAGCAGCTTGCTGCCCGGGAGAGGCACAGATACGCAGTATTTT.

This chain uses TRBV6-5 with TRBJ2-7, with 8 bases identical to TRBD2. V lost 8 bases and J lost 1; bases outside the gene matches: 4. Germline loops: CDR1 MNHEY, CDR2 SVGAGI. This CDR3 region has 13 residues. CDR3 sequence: CASGGRTSYEQYF. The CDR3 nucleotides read TGTGCCAGCGGCGGGAGGACGTCCTACGAGCAGTACTTC.

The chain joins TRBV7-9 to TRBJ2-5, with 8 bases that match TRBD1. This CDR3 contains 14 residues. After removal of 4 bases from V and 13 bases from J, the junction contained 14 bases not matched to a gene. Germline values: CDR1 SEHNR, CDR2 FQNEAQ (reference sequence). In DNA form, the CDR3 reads TGTGCCAGCAGCTCCGGGACAGGTCCCCCATCCGTGTACTTC. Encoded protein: CASSSGTGPPSVYF.

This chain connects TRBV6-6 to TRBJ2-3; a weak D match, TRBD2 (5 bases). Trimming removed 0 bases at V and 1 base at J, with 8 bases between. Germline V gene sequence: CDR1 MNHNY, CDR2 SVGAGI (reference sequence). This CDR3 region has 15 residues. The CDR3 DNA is TGTGCCAGCAGTTACTCGAATAGCGGCACAGATACGCAGTATTTT. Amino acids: CASSYSNSGTDTQYF.

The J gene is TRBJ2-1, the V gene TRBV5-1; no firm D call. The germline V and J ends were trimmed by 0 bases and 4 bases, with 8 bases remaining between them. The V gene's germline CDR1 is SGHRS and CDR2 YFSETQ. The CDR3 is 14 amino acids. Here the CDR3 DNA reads TGCGCCAGCAGCTTGGACAGCCGTTACAATGAGCAGTTCTTC. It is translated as CASSLDSRYNEQFF.

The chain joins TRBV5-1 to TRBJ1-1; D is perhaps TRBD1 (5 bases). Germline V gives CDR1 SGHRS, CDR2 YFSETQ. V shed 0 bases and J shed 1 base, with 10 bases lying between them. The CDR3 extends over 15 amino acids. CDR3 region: CASSLDPGTNTEAFF. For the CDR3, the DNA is TGCGCCAGCAGCTTGGATCCAGGGACGAACACTGAAGCTTTCTTT. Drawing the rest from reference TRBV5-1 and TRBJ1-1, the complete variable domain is KAGVTQTPRYLIKTRGQQVTLSCSPISGHRSVSWYQQTPGQGLQFLFEYFSETQRNKGNFPGRFSGRQFSNSRSEMNVSTLELGDSALYLCASSLDPGTNTEAFFGQGTRLTVV.

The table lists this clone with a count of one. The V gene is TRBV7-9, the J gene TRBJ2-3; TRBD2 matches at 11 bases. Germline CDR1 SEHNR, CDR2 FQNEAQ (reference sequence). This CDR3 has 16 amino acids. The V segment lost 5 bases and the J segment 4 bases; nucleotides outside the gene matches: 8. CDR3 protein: CASSRWTSGLSDTQYF. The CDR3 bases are TGTGCCAGCAGCCGCTGGACTAGCGGGCTCTCAGATACGCAGTATTTT.

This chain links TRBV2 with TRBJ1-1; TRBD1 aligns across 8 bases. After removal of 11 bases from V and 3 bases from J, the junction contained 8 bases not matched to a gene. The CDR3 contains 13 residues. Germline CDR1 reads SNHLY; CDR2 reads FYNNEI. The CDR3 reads CAGQGQRDTEAFF. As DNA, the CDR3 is TGTGCCGGACAGGGACAGAGGGACACTGAAGCTTTCTTT.

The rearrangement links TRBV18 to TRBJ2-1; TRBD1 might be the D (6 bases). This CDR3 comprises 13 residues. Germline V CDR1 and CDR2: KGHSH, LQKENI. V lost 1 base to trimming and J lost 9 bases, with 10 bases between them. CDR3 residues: CASSPLQGIEQFF. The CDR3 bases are TGTGCCAGCTCACCACTACAGGGAATTGAGCAGTTCTTC.

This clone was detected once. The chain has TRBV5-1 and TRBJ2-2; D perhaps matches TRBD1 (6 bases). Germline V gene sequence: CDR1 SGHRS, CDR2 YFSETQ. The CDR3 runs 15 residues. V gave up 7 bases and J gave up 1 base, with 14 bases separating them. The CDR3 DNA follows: TGCGCCAGCGGGGGCGAACAGGGGAACACCGGGGAGCTGTTTTTT. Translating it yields CASGGEQGNTGELFF.

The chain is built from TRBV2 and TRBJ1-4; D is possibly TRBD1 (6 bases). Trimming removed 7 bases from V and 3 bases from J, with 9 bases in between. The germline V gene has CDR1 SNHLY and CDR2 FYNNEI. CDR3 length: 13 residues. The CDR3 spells CASTGVANEKLFF. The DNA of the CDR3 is TGTGCCAGCACAGGGGTCGCTAATGAAAAACTGTTTTTT. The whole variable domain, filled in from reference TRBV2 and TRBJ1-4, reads EPEVTQTPSHQVTQMGQEVILRCVPISNHLYFYWYRQILGQKVEFLVSFYNNEISEKSEIFDDQFSVERPDGSNFTLKIRSTKLEDSAMYFCASTGVANEKLFFGSGTQLSVL.

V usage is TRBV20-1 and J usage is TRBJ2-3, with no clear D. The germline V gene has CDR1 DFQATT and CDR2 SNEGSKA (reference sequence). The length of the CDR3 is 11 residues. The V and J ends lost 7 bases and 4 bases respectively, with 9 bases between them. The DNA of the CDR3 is TGCAGTGTGCAGGCCCCAGATACGCAGTATTTT. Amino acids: CSVQAPDTQYF.

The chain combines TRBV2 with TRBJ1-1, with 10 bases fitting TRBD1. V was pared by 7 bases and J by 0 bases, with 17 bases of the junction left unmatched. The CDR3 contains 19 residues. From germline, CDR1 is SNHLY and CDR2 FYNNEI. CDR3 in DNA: TGTGCCAGCACCTTTAGGGTGACAGGGGGCTTGAGCATGAACACTGAAGCTTTCTTT. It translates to CASTFRVTGGLSMNTEAFF.

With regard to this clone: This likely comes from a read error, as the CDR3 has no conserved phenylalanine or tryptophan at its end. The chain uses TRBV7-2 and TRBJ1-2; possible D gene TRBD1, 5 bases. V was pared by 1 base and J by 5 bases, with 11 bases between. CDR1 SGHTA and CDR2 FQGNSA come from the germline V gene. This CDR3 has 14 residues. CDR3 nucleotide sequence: TGTGCCAGCAGCTTAGAGGGGACGGTTTATGGCTACACCCTC. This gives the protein CASSLEGTVYGYTL.

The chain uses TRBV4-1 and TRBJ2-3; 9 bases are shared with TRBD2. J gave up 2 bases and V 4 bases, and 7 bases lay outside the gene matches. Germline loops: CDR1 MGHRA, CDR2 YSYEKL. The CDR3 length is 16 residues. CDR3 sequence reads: CASSRSSGKDTDTQYF. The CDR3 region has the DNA TGCGCCAGCAGCCGATCTAGCGGGAAGGACACAGATACGCAGTATTTT.

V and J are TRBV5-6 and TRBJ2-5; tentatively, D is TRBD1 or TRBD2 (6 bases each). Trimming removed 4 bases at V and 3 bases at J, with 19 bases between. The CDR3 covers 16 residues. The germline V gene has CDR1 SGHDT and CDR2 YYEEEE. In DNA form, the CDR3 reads TGTGCCAGCAGCAGATCGACAGGCACGGGGGAAGAGACCCAGTACTTC. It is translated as CASSRSTGTGEETQYF. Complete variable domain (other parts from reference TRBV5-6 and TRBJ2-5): DAGVTQSPTHLIKTRGQQVTLRCSPKSGHDTVSWYQQALGQGPQFIFQYYEEEERQRGNFPDRFSGHQFPNYSSELNVNALLLGDSALYLCASSRSTGTGEETQYFGPGTRLLVL.

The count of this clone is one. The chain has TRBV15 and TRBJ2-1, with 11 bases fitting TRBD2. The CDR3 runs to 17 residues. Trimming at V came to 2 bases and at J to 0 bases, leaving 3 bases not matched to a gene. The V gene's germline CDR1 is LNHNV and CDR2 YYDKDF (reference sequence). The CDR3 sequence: CATSRSGTSGSYNEQFF. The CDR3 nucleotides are TGTGCCACCAGCAGATCGGGGACTAGCGGCTCCTACAATGAGCAGTTCTTC.

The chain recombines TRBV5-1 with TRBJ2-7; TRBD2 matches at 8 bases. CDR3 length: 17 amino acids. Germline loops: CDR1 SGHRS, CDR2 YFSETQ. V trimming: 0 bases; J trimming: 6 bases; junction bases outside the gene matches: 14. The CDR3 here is CASSLALSSGSPLEQYF. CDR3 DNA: TGCGCCAGCAGCTTGGCCCTCTCGAGCGGGAGTCCCCTCGAGCAGTACTTC.

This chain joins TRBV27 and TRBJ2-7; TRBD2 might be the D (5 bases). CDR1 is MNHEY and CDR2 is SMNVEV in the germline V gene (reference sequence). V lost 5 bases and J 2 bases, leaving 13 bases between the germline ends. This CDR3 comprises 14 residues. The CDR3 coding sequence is TGTGCCAGCAGTCCTCGACTACCCCCCTACGAGCAGTACTTC. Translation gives CASSPRLPPYEQYF.

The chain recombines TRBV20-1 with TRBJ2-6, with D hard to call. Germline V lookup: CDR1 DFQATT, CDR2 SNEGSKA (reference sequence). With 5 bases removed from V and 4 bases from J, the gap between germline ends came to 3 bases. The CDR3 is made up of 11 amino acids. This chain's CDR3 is CSAPGANVLTF. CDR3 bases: TGCAGTGCTCCAGGGGCCAACGTCCTGACTTTC.